The 20 T cell receptor beta chains below come from one sample, sequenced in a study of cytomegalovirus exposure and HLA in healthy donors. The study ran its PCR with 60 Vbeta and 13 Jbeta primers. Generated by immunoSEQ multiplex PCR, the TCRdb table keeps only in-frame clones and is missing some. The sample records around 150,000 clones, 80% being singletons. The sample consisted of PBMCs. The receptors were gathered from a man aged 25 to 45 in good health and CMV-seronegative.

The chain combines TRBV6-1 with TRBJ2-7, with 8 nucleotides matching TRBD2. Germline V gene lookup returns CDR1 MNHNS and CDR2 SASEGT. This CDR3 is built from 13 residues. Unmatched junction bases numbered 7, after V lost 8 bases and J lost 4 bases. The CDR3 DNA is TGTGCCAGCGGACGTAGCGGGGATTACGAGCAGTACTTC. This translates into CASGRSGDYEQYF.

V gene TRBV29-1 combines with J gene TRBJ1-4, with TRBD1 as a possible D gene (5 bases). The V end lost 3 bases, the J end lost 0 bases, and 8 bases lay between the germline ends. CDR1 SQVTM and CDR2 ANQGSEA come from the germline V gene. The CDR3 loop spans 14 amino acids. This chain's CDR3 is CSVEGRATNEKLFF. The CDR3 DNA sequence: TGCAGCGTTGAGGGCAGGGCAACTAATGAAAAACTGTTTTTT.

The V gene is TRBV11-3, the J gene TRBJ2-7, with 7 nucleotides matching TRBD1. The ends lost 2 bases at V and 0 bases at J; junction bases unmatched: 4. Germline CDR1 SGHNT, CDR2 YENEEA. The CDR3 extends over 15 amino acids. The CDR3 DNA sequence: TGTGCCAGCAGCTTAAGGGCAGGGGGCTCCTACGAGCAGTACTTC. This encodes CASSLRAGGSYEQYF.

J is TRBJ1-2 and V is TRBV7-2; D not resolved. Trimming removed 8 bases from V and 3 bases from J, with 16 bases in between. The CDR3 has 14 residues. The germline V gene has CDR1 SGHTA and CDR2 FQGNSA. The CDR3: CASEPGPDYYGYTF. The CDR3 DNA reads as TGTGCCAGCGAGCCCGGTCCCGATTACTATGGCTACACCTTC.

The chain has TRBV11-2 and TRBJ2-7; TRBD2 might be the D (5 bases). From germline, CDR1 is SGHAT and CDR2 FQNNGV. V lost 5 bases, J lost 3 bases, and 14 bases lay in between. The CDR3 runs to 14 residues. CDR3 nucleotides: TGTGCCAGCAGCCCTAGCCCCCTAAGCTACGAGCAGTACTTC. Translation gives CASSPSPLSYEQYF.

This clone was detected once. This rearrangement joins TRBV7-2 to TRBJ2-5, with 9 bases aligning to TRBD2. The V gene end was trimmed by 1 base and the J gene end by 2 bases; junction bases not matched to a gene: 5. In germline, CDR1 is SGHTA, CDR2 FQGNSA. The CDR3 consists of 16 residues. The CDR3 sequence is CASSLGTSVSQETQYF. The CDR3 DNA follows: TGTGCCAGCAGCTTAGGGACTAGCGTATCACAAGAGACCCAGTACTTC.

The V gene is TRBV19, the J gene TRBJ2-7; 8 positions match TRBD1. The CDR3 is 15 residues long. V lost 6 bases to trimming and J lost 0 bases; unmatched junction nucleotides: 7. CDR1 and CDR2 from the germline V gene are LNHDA and SQIVND (reference sequence). This chain's CDR3 is CASRKRDRSSYEQYF. The CDR3 DNA follows: TGTGCCAGTAGAAAACGGGACAGGAGCTCCTACGAGCAGTACTTC. Drawing the rest from reference TRBV19 and TRBJ2-7, the complete variable domain is DGGITQSPKYLFRKEGQNVTLSCEQNLNHDAMYWYRQDPGQGLRLIYYSQIVNDFQKGDIAEGYSVSREKKESFPLTVTSAQKNPTAFYLCASRKRDRSSYEQYFGPGTRLTVT.

The chain carries TRBV28 and TRBJ2-2; 7 bases fit TRBD1. CDR1 is MDHEN and CDR2 is SYDVKM in the germline V gene. The J segment lost 5 bases and the V segment lost 3 bases, leaving 6 bases of the junction unmatched. The CDR3 consists of 15 residues. The CDR3 sequence: CASSFLRQGTGELFF. CDR3 nucleotides: TGTGCCAGCAGTTTCCTCCGACAGGGAACCGGGGAGCTGTTTTTT.

The V and J genes are TRBV9 and TRBJ1-1; 7 bases fit TRBD1. The CDR3 contains 15 residues. From germline, CDR1 is SGDLS and CDR2 YYNGEE. Trimming took 0 bases from V and 6 from J; bases not matched to a gene: 8. The CDR3 loop reads CASSVAWGTDSEAFF. The CDR3 DNA follows: TGTGCCAGCAGCGTAGCTTGGGGGACAGACTCTGAAGCTTTCTTT.

The rearrangement joins TRBV7-2 to TRBJ2-7; 12 positions match TRBD2. The CDR3 runs 17 residues. V gave up 2 bases and J gave up 1 base; unmatched junction bases: 6. Germline V gene lookup returns CDR1 SGHTA and CDR2 FQGNSA. CDR3 loop: CASSLLAGGSRSYEQYF. Written as DNA, the CDR3 is TGTGCCAGCAGCTTACTAGCGGGAGGGTCGCGATCCTACGAGCAGTACTTC.

The chain uses TRBV4-3 and TRBJ1-2; 7 nucleotides agree with TRBD1. Germline CDR1 and CDR2: LGHNA and YSLEER. V dropped 0 bases and J dropped 7; count of bases not matched to a gene: 8. The CDR3 is 15 amino acids. CDR3 nucleotides: TGCGCCAGCAGCCAAGATTATACAGGGGTTCTTGGCTACACCTTC. It specifies CASSQDYTGVLGYTF.

The gene calls are TRBV7-2 and TRBJ1-1; no clear D. The germline V and J ends were trimmed by 0 bases and 4 bases, with 12 bases remaining between them. This CDR3 region has 15 residues. The germline CDR1 and CDR2 sequences are SGHTA and FQGNSA. CDR3 sequence reads: CASSLAFRSGTEAFF. The CDR3 coding sequence is TGTGCCAGCAGCTTAGCTTTTCGGTCGGGCACTGAAGCTTTCTTT.

The CDR3 region has the DNA TGTGCCAGCAGCTTAGAGTATCGGTCGACTGAAGCTTTCTTT. It is translated as CASSLEYRSTEAFF. The rearrangement joins TRBV11-2 to TRBJ1-1, with unresolved D. V gave up 0 bases and J gave up 5 bases, with 10 bases separating them. Looked up from germline, CDR1 is SGHAT and CDR2 is FQNNGV. The CDR3 contains 14 residues.

The V and J genes are TRBV27 and TRBJ2-7; D is perhaps TRBD2 (5 bases). The germline V and J ends were trimmed by 6 bases and 6 bases, with 12 bases remaining between them. CDR1 and CDR2 from the germline V gene are MNHEY and SMNVEV (reference sequence). The CDR3 sequence is 12 residues long. CDR3 residues: CASREVYGEQYF. CDR3 bases: TGTGCCAGCAGGGAGGTCTATGGCGAGCAGTACTTC.

The chain couples TRBV11-2 to TRBJ1-1; no clear D gene. Germline V CDR1 and CDR2: SGHAT, FQNNGV. Trimming removed 3 bases at V and 0 bases at J, with 5 bases between. The CDR3 has 13 residues. The CDR3 sequence is CASSFGLNTEAFF. Written as DNA, the CDR3 is TGTGCCAGCAGCTTCGGTTTGAACACTGAAGCTTTCTTT.

This chain uses TRBV5-1 with TRBJ1-1; 11 positions agree with TRBD1. Germline V lookup: CDR1 SGHRS, CDR2 YFSETQ. V lost 4 bases to trimming and J lost 1 base; unmatched junction nucleotides: 6. The CDR3 has 16 amino acids. The CDR3, as DNA: TGCGCCAGCAGCACGGGACAGGGGGGCCCGAACACTGAAGCTTTCTTT. This encodes CASSTGQGGPNTEAFF.

The rearrangement joins TRBV6-6 to TRBJ2-7; 9 bases map to TRBD1. The CDR3 sequence is 14 residues long. CDR1 is MNHNY, CDR2 SVGAGI, per germline (reference sequence). V gave up 3 bases and J gave up 3 bases; unmatched junction bases: 3. In DNA, the CDR3 is TGTGCCAGCAGTTATTCGGGACAGGGCTACGAGCAGTACTTC. Its protein is CASSYSGQGYEQYF.

This rearrangement joins TRBV4-3 to TRBJ2-3; 9 nucleotides line up with TRBD2. The germline V gene has CDR1 LGHNA and CDR2 YSLEER. Losses at the gene ends were 2 bases for V and 5 bases for J; bases not matched to a gene: 8. The CDR3 length is 16 residues. CDR3 sequence reads: CASSQRAGGQGDTQYF. The CDR3 DNA follows: TGCGCCAGCAGCCAAAGGGCGGGGGGGCAGGGAGATACGCAGTATTTT.

This chain joins TRBV7-9 and TRBJ2-7; TRBD2 is a possible D gene (5 bases). Germline V lookup: CDR1 SEHNR, CDR2 FQNEAQ (reference sequence). V lost 4 bases and J 0 bases, leaving 13 bases between the germline ends. The CDR3 has 15 amino acids. CDR3 in DNA: TGTGCCAGCAGCTACCCCGGGAAGAGCTCCTACGAGCAGTACTTC. It is translated as CASSYPGKSSYEQYF.

The CDR3 sequence is CASSLDGGNYQPQHF. In nucleotides, the CDR3 is TGTGCCAGCAGCTTAGACGGGGGGAACTATCAGCCCCAGCATTTT. The chain uses TRBV7-9 and TRBJ1-5; tentatively, D is TRBD1 (5 bases). The CDR3 spans 15 residues. In germline, CDR1 is SEHNR, CDR2 FQNEAQ (reference sequence). V gave up 1 base and J gave up 5 bases, with 12 bases separating them.